This TCR beta chain originates from a study of shared clonotypes between healthy human individuals. Produced via immunoSEQ multiplex PCR; TCRdb's table is partial and in-frame only. The sample lists around 1.9 million clones; roughly 95% were seen once. The germline gives CDR1 SEHNR, CDR2 FQNEAQ (reference sequence). The junction had 15 bases not matched to a gene; V was cut back by 6 bases and J by 4 bases. The CDR3 has 19 amino acids. Selected positively for CCR7 and CD45RO-negative, naive CD8 cells excluded terminally differentiated effector memory CD45RA+ cells. The sequencing input was naive CD8+ T cells from PBMCs. The clonotype comes from a man younger than 35 in good health. Some clones in this sample may be carry-over from other donors' samples. The chain employs TRBV7-9 and TRBJ2-1; 13 bases are a match to TRBD2. The CDR3: CASRRTSGSIRVGYNEQFF. CDR3 bases: TGTGCCAGCAGGCGGACTAGCGGGAGTATTAGGGTGGGATACAATGAGCAGTTCTTC. Supplemented by reference TRBV7-9 and TRBJ2-1, the full variable domain reads DTGVSQNPRHKITKRGQNVTFRCDPISEHNRLYWYRQTLGQGPEFLTYFQNEAQLEKSRLLSDRFSAERPKGSFSTLEIQRTEQGDSAMYLCASRRTSGSIRVGYNEQFFGPGTRLTVL.